This is a list of T cell receptor beta chains from one sample in a study of blood T cell repertoires in COVID-19. Sequenced by immunoSEQ multiplex PCR; TCRdb stores in-frame clones only, minus some. Of some 450,000 clones listed, roughly 90% are singletons. Sequenced: peripheral blood. These receptors all stem from a man in his late teens or twenties with COVID-19, enrolled during active disease. Each CDR3 is given with its conserved first and last residue. D genes are given only for firm matches. Not every row has a clone size; where given, it reads once, few, many or a size class.

D	V	J	size	DNA	CDR3
NA	TRBV7-8	TRBJ2-3	NA	TGTGCCAGCAGCCCGACCCGGGTCCGAGTTATCACAGATACGCAGTATTTT	CASSPTRVRVITDTQYF
NA	TRBV11-3	TRBJ2-1	once	TGTGCCAGCAGCTTCTCTTTTCTCGACAATGAGCAGTTCTTC	CASSFSFLDNEQFF
NA	TRBV7-9	TRBJ2-7	once	TGTGCCAGCAGTCTCGCTTTTGGGGCTGGCGAGCAGTACTTC	CASSLAFGAGEQYF
NA	TRBV20-1	TRBJ2-7	NA	TGCAGTGCTAGTCCCTTAACAGGGTTATCCTCCGAGCAGTACTTC	CSASPLTGLSSEQYF
TRBD1	TRBV12-5	TRBJ2-6	NA	TGTGCTAGTGGTCGCGGGACAGGGGGCTTCTCAGGGGCCAACGTCCTGACTTTC	CASGRGTGGFSGANVLTF
TRBD1	TRBV7-9	TRBJ1-6	NA	TGTGCCAGCAGCACTACAGGGGGCAAGGGTAATTCACCCCTCCACTTT	CASSTTGGKGNSPLHF
NA	TRBV7-5	TRBJ1-6	NA	TGTGTCAGAAGCTTAGCCAGGACAGGGGCCGGCCCGGAAAGCTCCTATAATTCACCCCTCCACTTT	CVRSLARTGAGPESSYNSPLHF
TRBD2	TRBV27	TRBJ2-7	NA	TGTGCCAGCAGTTCAGGACTAGCGGACTCCTACGAGCAGTACTTC	CASSSGLADSYEQYF
NA	TRBV9	TRBJ2-7	few	TGTGCCAGCAGCGTCGGCAGGGACTCCTACGAGCAGTACTTC	CASSVGRDSYEQYF
NA	TRBV5-1	TRBJ2-5	NA	TGCGCCAGCAGCTTGGGATTACAGGGCCAAGAGACCCAGTACTTC	CASSLGLQGQETQYF
TRBD2	TRBV25-1	TRBJ2-7	NA	TGTGCCAGCAGTGATAGTAAGCGGGATAACCCCTACGAGCAGTACTTC	CASSDSKRDNPYEQYF
TRBD1	TRBV19	TRBJ2-2	NA	TGTGCCAGTAGTTTAGGGGGCAACACCGGGGAGCTGTTTTTT	CASSLGGNTGELFF
TRBD1	TRBV19	TRBJ2-2	NA	TGTGCCAGTAGGGCCGGGACAGGGGAGGACACCGGGGAGCTGTTTTTT	CASRAGTGEDTGELFF
NA	TRBV29-1	TRBJ1-1	few	TGCAGCGTTGTGTTGGGGGGATACACTGAAGCTTTCTTT	CSVVLGGYTEAFF
TRBD2	TRBV5-4	TRBJ2-1	NA	TGTGCCAGCAGCCCGACTAGCGGGGGAGTAACGGAGCAGTTCTTC	CASSPTSGGVTEQFF
TRBD1	TRBV6-5	TRBJ1-3	NA	TGTGCCAGCACCCTCTGGGACAGATCTAGAAACACCATATATTTT	CASTLWDRSRNTIYF
TRBD2	TRBV19	TRBJ2-7	NA	TGTGCCAGTAGCCTAGAGGCAGGGAGGGCGTACGAGCAGTACTTC	CASSLEAGRAYEQYF
NA	TRBV28	TRBJ1-5	NA	TGTGCCAGCAGTTTAGGGGGGTCAGGGCAGCCCCAGCATTTT	CASSLGGSGQPQHF
NA	TRBV6-1	TRBJ1-1	NA	TGTGCCAGCAGTGGGCGAATTACAGGAGTAGGCACTGAAGCTTTCTTT	CASSGRITGVGTEAFF
NA	TRBV27	TRBJ2-1	NA	TGTGCCAGCAGTCCGCTCTCAGGTCCTGAGCAGTTCTTC	CASSPLSGPEQFF
NA	TRBV7-8	TRBJ2-1	few	TGTGCCAGCAGCCAATGGACTGGTAACAATGAGCAGTTCTTC	CASSQWTGNNEQFF
TRBD2	TRBV6-5	TRBJ2-1	NA	TGTGCCAGCAGTTACCCGGGGGGCAATGAGCAGTTCTTC	CASSYPGGNEQFF
TRBD1	TRBV2	TRBJ2-7	NA	TGTGCCAGCAGTGAGGGAGGGACAGGGGGTCCCTACGAGCAGTACTTC	CASSEGGTGGPYEQYF
NA	TRBV6-5	TRBJ2-2	NA	TGTGCCAGCGCCAAGTCCGGGGTTGACACCGGGGAGCTGTTTTTT	CASAKSGVDTGELFF
NA	TRBV2	TRBJ1-1	few	TGTGCCAGCAGTGAACAGGGGATAAACACTGAAGCTTTCTTT	CASSEQGINTEAFF
NA	TRBV15	TRBJ2-7	NA	TGTGCCACCAGCAGAGATCTACTAGCCGGAAACGAGCAGTACTTC	CATSRDLLAGNEQYF
TRBD2	TRBV16	TRBJ2-7	NA	TGTGCCAGCAGCCATGCCAGCGGGGGGTCTGAGCAGTACTTC	CASSHASGGSEQYF
NA	TRBV3-1/TRBV3-2	TRBJ1-4	NA	TGTGCCAGCAGCCAACGACGGGGTTCTCTGGGTGAAAAACTGTTTTTT	CASSQRRGSLGEKLFF
TRBD1	TRBV24-1	TRBJ1-2	NA	TGTGCCACCAGTGATTCCGGGACAGGGGGCGTGGGTGGCTACACCTTC	CATSDSGTGGVGGYTF
NA	TRBV6-1	TRBJ2-3	NA	TGTGCCAGCAGTGAGGGGACGGGAGTCAAAGATACGCAGTATTTT	CASSEGTGVKDTQYF
NA	TRBV6-5	TRBJ2-3	NA	TGTGCCAGCAAGGAGGGGGGGCGTGGAGATACGCAGTATTTT	CASKEGGRGDTQYF
TRBD1	TRBV5-4	TRBJ2-7	NA	TGTGCCAGCAGCCCCTGGACAGGGGGCGAGCAGTACTTC	CASSPWTGGEQYF
NA	TRBV21-1	TRBJ2-7	few	TGTGCCAGCAGCGCTACCGGGACAGGGGGAAGTTGGGCCTACGAGCAGTACTTC	CASSATGTGGSWAYEQYF
NA	TRBV3-1/TRBV3-2	TRBJ1-1	NA	TGTGCCAGCAGCCAAGATGGTGCGGGGTACACTGAAGCTTTCTTT	CASSQDGAGYTEAFF
NA	TRBV5-1	TRBJ2-3	NA	TGCGCCAGCATGGAGGGCCTAGACACAGATACGCAGTATTTT	CASMEGLDTDTQYF
NA	TRBV27	TRBJ2-5	NA	TGTGCCAGCAGTTTGAGGGCGGGGGAGACCCAGTACTTC	CASSLRAGETQYF
NA	TRBV6-4	TRBJ2-7	NA	TGTGCCAGCAGTGACTGGGCGATCGCCTACGAGCAGTACTTC	CASSDWAIAYEQYF
TRBD2	TRBV19	TRBJ2-7	NA	TGTGCCAGTAGCGAAAAACCGGGACTATCCTACGAGCAGTACTTC	CASSEKPGLSYEQYF
TRBD1	TRBV6-5	TRBJ1-4	few	TGTGCCAGCAGTTACTCGGGACAGGGGAATGAAAAACTGTTTTTT	CASSYSGQGNEKLFF
TRBD2	TRBV19	TRBJ2-5	few	TGTGCCAGTAGAGCGGGACGGTGGGGAGAGACCCAGTACTTC	CASRAGRWGETQYF
NA	TRBV19	TRBJ2-7	NA	TGTGCCAGTAGTATAGATCTCTTCCACGAGCAGTACTTC	CASSIDLFHEQYF
NA	TRBV5-5	TRBJ2-1	NA	TGTGCCAGCAGCTTGGGGGGGACCGGGACTCTCTCCTACAATGAGCAGTTCTTC	CASSLGGTGTLSYNEQFF
TRBD1	TRBV4-1	TRBJ1-2	NA	TGCGCCAGCAGCCGAGACAGGGGTGGCGGCTACACCTTC	CASSRDRGGGYTF
TRBD2	TRBV5-1	TRBJ2-1	NA	TGCGCCAGCAGCTTAATAGCGGGGGGATCTTACAATGAGCAGTTCTTC	CASSLIAGGSYNEQFF
NA	TRBV12-3/TRBV12-4	TRBJ2-5	NA	TGTGCCAGCAGCCTCCGAGAGACCCAGTACTTC	CASSLRETQYF
TRBD1	TRBV2	TRBJ1-2	NA	TGTGCCAGCAGTCGACAGGGGCCGGGCTATGGCTACACCTTC	CASSRQGPGYGYTF
TRBD1	TRBV7-9	TRBJ1-2	NA	TGTGCCAGCAGCCCGGCGACAGGGGTTAACTATGGCTACACCTTC	CASSPATGVNYGYTF
NA	TRBV2	TRBJ1-5	NA	TGTGCCAGCAACAGGGGCAATCAGCCCCAGCATTTT	CASNRGNQPQHF
NA	TRBV5-1	TRBJ2-1	NA	TGCGCCAGCAGCTTGGCCACTAGCAACTACAATGAGCAGTTCTTC	CASSLATSNYNEQFF
NA	TRBV7-3	TRBJ2-2	NA	TGTGCCAGCAGCCAGGCGCTAGCTAGCACCGGGGAGCTGTTTTTT	CASSQALASTGELFF